The 4 T cell receptor beta chains reported below all come from one sample, sequenced in a study of OX40 agonist ivuxolimab in advanced cancers. Data came from immunoSEQ multiplex PCR; TCRdb stores just in-frame clones and leaves some out. Of approximately 77,000 clones listed, roughly 88% are singletons. This specimen was CD4+ or CD8+ T cells sorted from blood, taken in a trial of the OX40 agonist ivuxolimab. The receptors were gathered from an adult with an advanced solid tumor such as melanoma, head and neck, liver or kidney cancer.

The V gene is TRBV4-2, the J gene TRBJ2-5; tentative D call: TRBD2 (7 bases). The CDR3 is made up of 14 amino acids. Germline V gene data show CDR1 as LGHNA and CDR2 as YNFKEQ. The V end was cut by 1 base, the J end by 5 bases, with 11 bases between. The CDR3 nucleotides read TGTGCCAGCAGCCAAGGGACTAGGGGGGAGACCCAGTACTTC. It specifies CASSQGTRGETQYF.

This chain connects TRBV28 to TRBJ2-4; a possible D gene is TRBD2 (7 bases). V lost 6 bases to trimming and J lost 0 bases, with 15 bases between them. The CDR3 spans 16 residues. The V gene's germline CDR1 is MDHEN and CDR2 SYDVKM. This CDR3 is CASRKGGARAKNIQYF. In nucleotides, the CDR3 is TGTGCCAGCAGAAAGGGGGGGGCCCGAGCCAAAAACATTCAGTACTTC.

The chain links TRBV7-8 to TRBJ2-1; 15 bases map to TRBD2. V lost 5 bases and J lost 9; bases outside the gene matches: 8. The CDR3 has 16 residues. Germline V gene sequence: CDR1 SGHVS, CDR2 FQNEAQ. In nucleotides, the CDR3 is TGTGCCAGCAGCGGAGGACTAGCGGGGGGGAATCGTGAGCAGTTCTTC. Its protein product is CASSGGLAGGNREQFF.

This chain uses TRBV25-1 with TRBJ2-1; 7 nucleotides line up with TRBD1. J was trimmed by 4 bases and V by 7 bases; bases with no gene match: 4. Germline CDR1 and CDR2: MGHDK and SYGVNS. The CDR3 has 13 amino acids. The CDR3 reads CASTGDRYNEQFF. The CDR3 DNA reads TGTGCCAGCACAGGGGACAGATACAATGAGCAGTTCTTC. Using reference TRBV25-1 and TRBJ2-1 for the parts outside the CDR3, the full variable domain is EADIYQTPRYLVIGTGKKITLECSQTMGHDKMYWYQQDPGMELHLIHYSYGVNSTEKGDLSSESTVSRIRTEHFPLTLESARPSHTSQYLCASTGDRYNEQFFGPGTRLTVL.